These T cell receptor beta chains were read from a single sample in a study of T-cell reconstitution after alpha-beta-depleted transplantation in children. Via MiXCR, TCRdb re-called the PCR reads, giving one row per CDR3 protein. This table holds approximately 220,000 distinct CDR3 sequences, about a sixth found once. The starting material was PBMCs, mostly from graft donor cells, obtained 360 days after TCRalphabeta/CD19-depleted stem cell transplant. Source of these receptors: a male patient under 10 years old who had a stem cell transplant for acute lymphoblastic leukemia, so the T cells may come from the graft donor. Each CDR3 is given with its conserved first and last residue. A D gene is named only where the DNA matches it firmly. A clone size is listed for some rows: how often the clone was seen (once, few, many), or a class if it is expanded.

>TRBD1|16|few|TRBJ2-1|TRBV20-1
CSALRITGTGFYEQFF
TGCAGTGCCCTCCGGATCACCGGGACAGGGTTTTATGAGCAGTTCTTC
>NA|14|few|TRBJ2-7|TRBV27
CASSPITDTYEQYF
TGTGCCAGCAGCCCAATCACGGATACCTACGAGCAGTACTTC
>TRBD1|13|few|TRBJ1-1|TRBV5-1
CASSLGQGYEAFF
TGCGCCAGCAGCTTGGGACAGGGGTATGAAGCTTTCTTT
>TRBD1|17|NA|TRBJ1-2|TRBV27
CASSPHPETGAIYGYTF
TGTGCCAGCAGTCCACATCCAGAGACAGGGGCGATTTATGGCTACACCTTC
>TRBD2|18|few|TRBJ2-5|TRBV4-1
CASSQGPFGGGAEETQYF
TGCGCCAGCAGCCAAGGTCCTTTTGGCGGGGGGGCCGAAGAGACCCAGTACTTC
>NA|14|few|TRBJ1-5|TRBV5-5
CASSSGPADQPQHF
TGTGCCAGCAGCTCCGGACCTGCGGATCAGCCCCAGCATTTT
>TRBD1|16|few|TRBJ1-1|TRBV7-9
CASSSLTGRVGTEAFF
TGTGCCAGCAGCTCACTGACAGGGAGGGTCGGTACTGAAGCTTTCTTT
>NA|12|NA|TRBJ1-2|TRBV10-3
CAISEGSVGYTF
TGTGCCATCAGTGAAGGGTCGGTTGGCTACACCTTC
>TRBD1|14|NA|TRBJ2-1|TRBV7-8
CASSYSTGGVEQFF
TGTGCCAGCAGTTATTCCACAGGGGGCGTTGAGCAGTTCTTC
>TRBD1|18|few|TRBJ2-6|TRBV7-2
CASSLAGTGISGANVLTF
TGTGCCAGCAGCTTAGCCGGGACAGGGATCTCTGGGGCCAACGTCCTGACTTTC
>NA|13|few|TRBJ1-2|TRBV15
CATSPRANYGYTF
TGTGCCACCAGCCCGAGGGCGAACTATGGCTACACCTTC
>NA|14|NA|TRBJ2-1|TRBV20-1
CSARDSALTHEQFF
TGCAGTGCTAGGGACTCCGCCCTTACACATGAGCAGTTCTTC
>TRBD1|16|few|TRBJ2-1|TRBV7-2
CASSLLGTGSYNEQFF
TGTGCCAGCAGCTTATTGGGGACAGGCTCCTACAATGAGCAGTTCTTC
>TRBD1|13|NA|TRBJ2-7|TRBV10-3
CAIAGTGEYEQYF
TGTGCCATCGCCGGGACAGGGGAATACGAGCAGTACTTC
>TRBD1|14|few|TRBJ1-2|TRBV29-1
CSVDSRGSYYGYTF
TGCAGCGTTGACTCCAGGGGGAGTTACTATGGCTACACCTTC
>TRBD1|14|NA|TRBJ2-2|TRBV12-3/TRBV12-4
CASSFQGAIGELFF
TGTGCCAGCAGTTTTCAGGGGGCGATCGGGGAGCTGTTTTTT
>TRBD1|13|few|TRBJ1-6|TRBV6-1
CASNLQGGSPLHF
TGTGCCAGCAATCTACAGGGGGGTTCACCCCTCCACTTT
>NA|14|few|TRBJ2-7|TRBV29-1
CSVAGQGTAYEQYF
TGCAGCGTTGCCGGGCAAGGGACTGCCTACGAGCAGTACTTC
>NA|13|few|TRBJ2-7|TRBV20-1
CSATAATVREQYF
TGCAGTGCAACCGCGGCGACGGTCCGCGAGCAGTACTTC
>NA|13|many|TRBJ2-5|TRBV5-6
CASSPADGETQYF
TGTGCCAGCAGCCCTGCCGACGGGGAGACCCAGTACTTC
>NA|14|NA|TRBJ1-1|TRBV5-5
CASSPTGMNTEAFF
TGTGCCAGCAGTCCGACAGGAATGAACACTGAAGCTTTCTTT
>NA|13|few|TRBJ2-1|TRBV5-1
CASSLDPWNEQFF
TGCGCCAGCAGCTTAGACCCGTGGAATGAGCAGTTCTTC
>TRBD1|18|few|TRBJ2-1|TRBV5-1
CASSLARGQGSGYNEQFF
TGCGCCAGCAGCTTGGCCAGGGGACAGGGTTCGGGTTACAATGAGCAGTTCTTC
>TRBD1|18|few|TRBJ2-7|TRBV27
CASRAIPSTDRVSYEQYF
TGTGCCAGCAGGGCGATTCCGTCTACCGACAGGGTATCCTACGAGCAGTACTTC
>NA|15|few|TRBJ1-1|TRBV10-3
CAISESRGVISEAFF
TGTGCCATCAGTGAGTCCAGGGGAGTCATTAGTGAAGCTTTCTTT
>NA|14|few|TRBJ2-7|TRBV6-5
CASSWFVGAYEQYF
TGTGCCAGCAGTTGGTTCGTGGGTGCCTACGAGCAGTACTTC
>NA|15|few|TRBJ2-7|TRBV11-3
CASSFRGDNWYEQYF
TGTGCCAGCAGCTTCCGGGGGGACAATTGGTACGAGCAGTACTTC
>NA|13|few|TRBJ1-5|TRBV10-1
CASSPGRNQPQHF
TGCGCCAGCAGCCCAGGGAGGAATCAGCCCCAGCATTTT
>NA|14|many|TRBJ1-4|TRBV20-1
CSARGPTASGKLFF
TGCAGTGCTAGAGGTCCGACGGCGAGTGGAAAACTGTTTTTT
>TRBD1|17|few|TRBJ2-1|TRBV7-7
CASSQLCRDRGYNEQFF
TGTGCTAGCAGCCAACTTTGTCGGGACAGGGGTTACAATGAGCAGTTCTTC
>NA|13|few|TRBJ2-2|TRBV12-3/TRBV12-4
CASTPRDTGELFF
TGTGCCAGCACTCCGCGGGACACCGGGGAGCTGTTTTTT